This note documents a single T cell receptor beta chain sequence. Its antigen is still unknown. No qualities accompany the bases; no much larger clone lies one base away. CDR1 and CDR2 were assigned from the germline V gene (reference sequence) as SEHNR and FQNEAQ. Relative to germline, V is missing 5 bases and J is missing 5 bases, with 11 bases of the junction outside any gene match. Counted from cysteine to phenylalanine, this CDR3 has 16 amino acids. This entry keeps only the CDR3 DNA: 48 bases, framed from base 1. This specimen's time point label, interpreted: about 28 days (+/-7) after the second vaccine dose. What this sample's treatment or condition label stands for: meningococcal conjugate vaccine given as trial control. Vaccinee samples came from UK trials COV001 and COV002, including a single-blind randomized controlled phase 2/3 trial of AZD1222 (ChAdOx1 nCoV-19) in healthy adults. For TCRbeta chain sequencing, PBMC samples were collected from trial participants at day 0 and at day 28 after the second dose.

The CDR3 regions of human TCRbeta chains were analyzed by immunosequencing. As for the authors' bioinformatics: Repertoire TCRs were matched against a reference library of SARS-CoV-2-specific TCRs generated with the MIRA antigen-specificity platform. Breadth was defined as the fraction of unique TCRs that were SARS-CoV-2-associated, and depth was defined as the fraction of total T cells that were SARS-CoV-2-associated. Using the MIRA data, every spike-specific TCR was mapped to the spike region that the TCR reacted to and assigned to either a CD4 or a CD8 class. Log10-transformed breadth and depth values were compared by one-way ANOVA with Sidak's multiple comparisons tests. In its TCRdb copy, this immuneACCESS table keeps in-frame sequences only and misses some clones. Where compared with another copy, unresolved V genes explain less than half of these, and the others have no known cause. That table supplies the V and J calls and clone size; D and trimming were determined from the DNA. The sample table holds some 170,000 clones, of which 80% to 90% were seen once. Approximately 4.2% of the sample is held by the ten biggest clonotypes.

This entry comes from a study of T cell responses to AZD1222 COVID-19 vaccine (dated by TCRdb to the early 2020s). Some background on the complete study: TCR sequencing was performed for 230 to 250 trial participants, of whom about 200 were given two doses of AZD1222 and 26 were given two doses of MenACWY control vaccine. Enrollment into the trials was organized by age into subgroups of 18-55, 56-69 and 70-plus years, and those subgroups contained about 150, 27 and 61 TCR-sequenced participants, respectively. Broad study findings and their caveats: Participants were mostly white British and included more females than males, and it was suggested by the authors that clonal diversity may have been underestimated. Because no samples from the day 14 peak response were available, repertoires could be characterized only after the peak T cell response. The vaccine-associated CD4 TCRs covered the entire spike protein, and the dominant responses fell in regions 160-218 and 743-854. In the small 56-69-year group, the increase in depth fell short of significance, most likely because of low power. Conclusions about previously exposed vaccinees are limited, since just a handful of AZD1222 recipients were seropositive for SARS-CoV-2 at baseline. Reportedly, close to half of the unique spike-specific TCRs recognized epitopes lying outside the regions that are mutated in the B.1.351 and B.1.1.7 variants. After two AZD1222 doses, spike-specific TCR breadth and depth were significantly higher than at day 0 and than in MenACWY recipients.

The V and J segments used are TRBV7-9 and TRBJ2-5; 10 of the junction bases match TRBD2. This clonotype originated in an adult who received the MenACWY meningococcal vaccine as a control. Sample: peripheral blood, taken 28 days after the second dose of the MenACWY control vaccine. The CDR3 corresponds to CASSPRVAGGGETQYF. The DNA sequence is given as TGTGCCAGCAGCCCTCGGGTAGCGGGAGGAGGGGAGACCCAGTACTTC.